This record looks at one T cell receptor (beta chain) sequence and its context. TCRdb itself ran the PCR reads through MiXCR, one entry per CDR3 protein. The repertoire has about 510,000 distinct CDR3 sequences, about 26% of them found once; the top ten carry about 0.75%. This sample was included in a study of molecular identifiers for immune sequencing clone quantification. Germline V gene data show CDR1 as SGHDT and CDR2 as YYEEEE. V gave up 3 bases and J gave up 9 bases; unmatched junction bases: 11. CDR3 length equals 17 residues. The specimen sequenced was naive CD8+ T cells from blood, with Jurkat cell RNA spiked in. Documented subset: FACS-sorted CD8+CD4-CCR7+CD45RA+ naive T cells. The receptor's source is a human donor in good health. Some libraries in this study had Jurkat cell RNA spiked in. The rearrangement uses TRBV5-6 and TRBJ2-1, with 14 bases matching TRBD2. The CDR3 region has the DNA TGTGCCAGCAGCTCCGAGACTAGCGGGAGGGGAGACGGTGAGCAGTTCTTC. The encoded protein is CASSSETSGRGDGEQFF. The variable domain in full, completed from reference TRBV5-6 and TRBJ2-1, reads DAGVTQSPTHLIKTRGQQVTLRCSPKSGHDTVSWYQQALGQGPQFIFQYYEEEERQRGNFPDRFSGHQFPNYSSELNVNALLLGDSALYLCASSSETSGRGDGEQFFGPGTRLTVL.